The next 12 T cell receptor beta chains were all read from a single sample in a study of blood T cell repertoires in COVID-19. Generated by immunoSEQ multiplex PCR, the TCRdb table keeps only in-frame clones and is missing some. Of some 200,000 clones in the sample, approximately 78% were seen once. Input material: PBMCs or T cells enriched from blood (not recorded which). Source of these receptors: a woman in her forties or fifties who had recovered from COVID-19.

This chain uses TRBV7-9 with TRBJ1-1; the D is unclear. The V end lost 5 bases, the J end lost 8 bases, and 12 bases lay between the germline ends. The CDR3 covers 12 residues. From germline, CDR1 is SEHNR and CDR2 FQNEAQ (reference sequence). DNA for the CDR3: TGTGCCAGCAGCCCCAGACGGGGAGAAGCTTTCTTT. This codes for CASSPRRGEAFF.

The chain links TRBV29-1 to TRBJ2-1, with a weak D call TRBD2 (5 bases). Trimming cost V 7 bases and J 0 bases, with 7 bases left between them. There are 12 residues in the CDR3. CDR1 is SQVTM and CDR2 is ANQGSEA in the germline V gene. The CDR3 loop is CSAGLSYNEQFF. The CDR3, as DNA: TGCAGCGCCGGACTCTCCTACAATGAGCAGTTCTTC.

The chain combines TRBV24-1 with TRBJ2-7; D gene unclear. Germline values: CDR1 KGHDR, CDR2 SFDVKD. This CDR3 comprises 11 residues. Trimming removed 10 bases at V and 7 bases at J, with 13 bases between. DNA for the CDR3: TGTGCCACAATTTTGAGAGTAGAGCAGTACTTC. This codes for CATILRVEQYF.

The chain links TRBV15 to TRBJ1-3, with 7 bases matching TRBD1. CDR3 length: 16 amino acids. Looked up from germline, CDR1 is LNHNV and CDR2 is YYDKDF (reference sequence). Unmatched junction bases numbered 12, after V lost 6 bases and J lost 4 bases. This chain's CDR3 is CATSSQTGVVGNTIYF. The DNA of the CDR3 is TGTGCCACCAGTTCTCAAACAGGGGTCGTGGGAAACACCATATATTTT. Drawing the rest from reference TRBV15 and TRBJ1-3, the complete variable domain is DAMVIQNPRYQVTQFGKPVTLSCSQTLNHNVMYWYQQKSSQAPKLLFHYYDKDFNNEADTPDNFQSRRPNTSFCFLDIRSPGLGDTAMYLCATSSQTGVVGNTIYFGEGSWLTVV.

V gene TRBV7-2 combines with J gene TRBJ1-5; D is uncertain. This CDR3 is 13 amino acids long. Trimming left V 3 bases short and J 3 bases short, with 6 bases between. Germline loops: CDR1 SGHTA, CDR2 FQGNSA. In nucleotides, the CDR3 is TGTGCCAGCAGCTTCCTGTACAATCAGCCCCAGCATTTT. Translated: CASSFLYNQPQHF.

The V gene is TRBV9, the J gene TRBJ2-5, with 10 bases lining up with TRBD2. V lost 3 bases, J lost 1 base, and 12 bases stayed unmatched. Germline CDR1 SGDLS, CDR2 YYNGEE. CDR3 length equals 18 residues. As DNA, the CDR3 is TGTGCCAGCAGCGCGGACATTTTCACTAGCGGGACCCAAGAGACCCAGTACTTC. Residues: CASSADIFTSGTQETQYF.

This sequence joins TRBV5-1 and TRBJ2-5; 11 nucleotides align to TRBD2. Trimming removed 1 base from V and 5 bases from J; junction bases left unmatched: 10. Germline V lookup: CDR1 SGHRS, CDR2 YFSETQ. This CDR3 has 17 amino acids. The chain's CDR3 is CASSLLGLAGGPETQYF. DNA for the CDR3: TGCGCCAGCAGCTTGTTAGGTCTAGCGGGAGGCCCCGAGACCCAGTACTTC.

This sequence joins TRBV30 and TRBJ2-1, with TRBD2 matching 9 bases. Germline V lookup: CDR1 GTSNPN, CDR2 SVGIG (reference sequence). The trim removed 5 bases at V and 14 bases at J, leaving 7 bases unmatched. The length of the CDR3 is 11 residues. The CDR3: CAWESGTSKFF. The CDR3 DNA follows: TGTGCCTGGGAGTCCGGGACTAGCAAGTTCTTC.

The chain carries TRBV21-1 and TRBJ2-3; the table calls TRBD1, which could not be checked here. TRBV21-1 is classified as a pseudogene. The CDR3 spans 22 residues. For the CDR3, the DNA is TGTGCCAGCAGCAAAGTAAAGGGACAGGGGTCCCAGATTGAATGGGGCCCAGATACGCAGTATTTT. Its protein product is CASSKVKGQGSQIEWGPDTQYF.

The count of this clone is one. The gene calls are TRBV10-3 and TRBJ1-1, with TRBD1 matching over 7 bases. The V gene's germline CDR1 is ENHRY and CDR2 SYGVKD. This CDR3 comprises 17 residues. After removal of 3 bases from V and 0 bases from J, the junction contained 10 bases not matched to a gene. This CDR3 reads CAISDSPTGRVNTEAFF. The CDR3 coding sequence is TGTGCCATCAGTGACTCACCGACAGGGCGGGTGAACACTGAAGCTTTCTTT.

The sample holds one count of this clone. A junction boundary mismatches the germline segment, possibly from a read error. J is TRBJ2-1 and V is TRBV11-2; 9 nucleotides match TRBD1. CDR3 length: 14 amino acids. The germline V gene has CDR1 SGHAT and CDR2 FQNNGV. The CDR3 DNA reads as TGTGCCAGCAGCCTAGAGGGACAGGGTACGGTGCAGTTCTTC. Amino acid sequence: CASSLEGQGTVQFF.

The V and J genes are TRBV19 and TRBJ1-5; D perhaps matches TRBD1 (5 bases). Trimming removed 2 bases at V and 0 bases at J, with 20 bases between. The CDR3 loop spans 19 amino acids. CDR1 LNHDA and CDR2 SQIVND come from the germline V gene (reference sequence). As DNA, the CDR3 is TGTGCCAGTAGTATATGGGCAGGGTTAGCGGGTCATAGCAATCAGCCCCAGCATTTT. Protein product: CASSIWAGLAGHSNQPQHF. Combining the CDR3 with reference TRBV19 and TRBJ1-5 gives the whole variable domain DGGITQSPKYLFRKEGQNVTLSCEQNLNHDAMYWYRQDPGQGLRLIYYSQIVNDFQKGDIAEGYSVSREKKESFPLTVTSAQKNPTAFYLCASSIWAGLAGHSNQPQHFGDGTRLSIL.